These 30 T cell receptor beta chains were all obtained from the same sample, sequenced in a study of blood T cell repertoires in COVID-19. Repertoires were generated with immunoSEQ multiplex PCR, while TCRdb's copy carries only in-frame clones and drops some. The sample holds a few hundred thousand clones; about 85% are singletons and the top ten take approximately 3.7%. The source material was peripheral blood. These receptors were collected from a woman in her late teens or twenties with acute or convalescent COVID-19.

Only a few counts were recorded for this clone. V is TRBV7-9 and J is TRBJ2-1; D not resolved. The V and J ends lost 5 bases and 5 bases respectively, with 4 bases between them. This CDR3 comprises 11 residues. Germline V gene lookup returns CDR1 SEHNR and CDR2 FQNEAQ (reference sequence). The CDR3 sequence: CASSLHNEQFF. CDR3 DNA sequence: TGTGCCAGCAGCCTTCACAATGAGCAGTTCTTC.

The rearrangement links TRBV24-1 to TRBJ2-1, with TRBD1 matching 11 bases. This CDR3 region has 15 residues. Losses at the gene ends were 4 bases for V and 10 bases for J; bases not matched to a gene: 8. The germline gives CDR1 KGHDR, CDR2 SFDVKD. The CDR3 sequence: CATSEKGQGAKEQFF. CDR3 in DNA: TGTGCCACCAGTGAGAAAGGACAGGGGGCAAAGGAGCAGTTCTTC.

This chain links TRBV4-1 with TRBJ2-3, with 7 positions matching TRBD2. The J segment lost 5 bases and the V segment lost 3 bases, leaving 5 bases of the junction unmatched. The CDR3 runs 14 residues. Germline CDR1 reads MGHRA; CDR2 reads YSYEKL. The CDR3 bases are TGCGCCAGCAGCCAGGGGCTAGCGGAAGATACGCAGTATTTT. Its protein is CASSQGLAEDTQYF.

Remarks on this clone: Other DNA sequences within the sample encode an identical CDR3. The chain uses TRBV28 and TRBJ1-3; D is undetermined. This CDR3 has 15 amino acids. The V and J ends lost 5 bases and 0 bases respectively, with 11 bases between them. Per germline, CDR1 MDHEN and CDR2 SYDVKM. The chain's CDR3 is CASSSGGSSGNTIYF. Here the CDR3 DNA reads TGTGCCAGCAGTAGTGGCGGGAGCTCTGGAAACACCATATATTTT.

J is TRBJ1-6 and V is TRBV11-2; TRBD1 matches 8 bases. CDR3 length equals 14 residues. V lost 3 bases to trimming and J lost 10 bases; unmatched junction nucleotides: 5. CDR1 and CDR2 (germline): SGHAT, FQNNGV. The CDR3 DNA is TGTGCCAGCAGCTTCGACAGGGGAAGATCACCCCTCCACTTT. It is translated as CASSFDRGRSPLHF.

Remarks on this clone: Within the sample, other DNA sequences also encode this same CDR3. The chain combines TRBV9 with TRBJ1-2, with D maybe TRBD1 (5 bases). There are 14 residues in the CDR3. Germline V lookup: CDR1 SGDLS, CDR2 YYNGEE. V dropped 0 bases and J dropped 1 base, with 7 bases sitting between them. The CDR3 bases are TGTGCCAGCAGCGTAGCGGGGGTTAACTATGGCTACACCTTC. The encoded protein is CASSVAGVNYGYTF. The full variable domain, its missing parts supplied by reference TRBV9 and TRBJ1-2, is DSGVTQTPKHLITATGQRVTLRCSPRSGDLSVYWYQQSLDQGLQFLIQYYNGEERAKGNILERFSAQQFPDLHSELNLSSLELGDSALYFCASSVAGVNYGYTFGSGTRLTVV.

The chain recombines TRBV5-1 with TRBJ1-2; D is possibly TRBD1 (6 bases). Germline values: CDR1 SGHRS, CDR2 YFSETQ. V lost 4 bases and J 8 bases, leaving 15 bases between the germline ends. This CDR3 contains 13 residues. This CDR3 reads CASSLTGEIGYTF. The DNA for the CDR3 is TGCGCCAGCAGCCTGACAGGTGAGATCGGCTACACCTTC.

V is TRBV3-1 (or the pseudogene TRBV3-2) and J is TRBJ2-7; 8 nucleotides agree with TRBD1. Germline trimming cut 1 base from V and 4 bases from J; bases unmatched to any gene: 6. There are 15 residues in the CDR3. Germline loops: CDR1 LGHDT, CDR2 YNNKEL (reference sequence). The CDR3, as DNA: TGTGCCAGCAGCCAAGTCAAGGACAGGGTTTACGAGCAGTACTTC. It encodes CASSQVKDRVYEQYF.

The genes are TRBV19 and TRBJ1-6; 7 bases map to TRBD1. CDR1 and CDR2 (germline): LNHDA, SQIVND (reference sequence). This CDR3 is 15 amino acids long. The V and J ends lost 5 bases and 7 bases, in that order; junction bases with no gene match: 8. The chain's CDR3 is CASSPRDSENSPLHF. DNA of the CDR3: TGTGCCAGTAGTCCCAGGGACAGCGAGAATTCACCCCTCCACTTT.

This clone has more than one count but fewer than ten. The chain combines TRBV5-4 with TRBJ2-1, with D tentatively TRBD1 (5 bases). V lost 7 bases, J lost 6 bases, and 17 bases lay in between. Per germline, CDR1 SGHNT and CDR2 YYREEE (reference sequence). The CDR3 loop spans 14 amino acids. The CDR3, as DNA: TGTGCCAGCTCTAGGGCAGGGTCAGGCAATGAGCAGTTCTTC. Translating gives CASSRAGSGNEQFF.

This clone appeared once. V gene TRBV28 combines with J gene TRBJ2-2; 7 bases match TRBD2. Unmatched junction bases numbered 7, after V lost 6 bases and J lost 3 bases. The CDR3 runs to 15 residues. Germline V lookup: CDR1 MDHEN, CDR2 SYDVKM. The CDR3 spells CASRGGTDDTGELFF. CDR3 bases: TGTGCCAGCAGGGGAGGGACTGACGACACCGGGGAGCTGTTTTTT.

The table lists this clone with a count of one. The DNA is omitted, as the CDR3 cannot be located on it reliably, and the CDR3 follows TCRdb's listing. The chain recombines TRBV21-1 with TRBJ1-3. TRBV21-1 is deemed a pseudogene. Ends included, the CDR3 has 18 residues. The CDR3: CASSGRRREVGPGNTIYF.

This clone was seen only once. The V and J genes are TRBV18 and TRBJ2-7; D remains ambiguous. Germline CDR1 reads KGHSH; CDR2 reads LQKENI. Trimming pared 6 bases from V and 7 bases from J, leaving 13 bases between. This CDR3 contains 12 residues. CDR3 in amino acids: CASSPRLGEQYF. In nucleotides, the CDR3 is TGTGCCAGCTCCCCGAGACTGGGTGAGCAGTACTTC.

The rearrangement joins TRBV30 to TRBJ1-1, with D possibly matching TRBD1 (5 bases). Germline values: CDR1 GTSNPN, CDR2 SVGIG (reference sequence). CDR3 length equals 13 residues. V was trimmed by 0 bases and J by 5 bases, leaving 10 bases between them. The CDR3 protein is CAWSVVGDTEAFF. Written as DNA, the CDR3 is TGTGCCTGGAGTGTAGTAGGGGATACTGAAGCTTTCTTT.

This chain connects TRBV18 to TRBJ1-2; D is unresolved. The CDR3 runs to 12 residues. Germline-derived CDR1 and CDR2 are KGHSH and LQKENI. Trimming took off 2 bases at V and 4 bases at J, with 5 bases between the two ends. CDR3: CASSPDFYGYTF. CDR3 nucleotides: TGTGCCAGCTCACCAGACTTCTATGGCTACACCTTC.

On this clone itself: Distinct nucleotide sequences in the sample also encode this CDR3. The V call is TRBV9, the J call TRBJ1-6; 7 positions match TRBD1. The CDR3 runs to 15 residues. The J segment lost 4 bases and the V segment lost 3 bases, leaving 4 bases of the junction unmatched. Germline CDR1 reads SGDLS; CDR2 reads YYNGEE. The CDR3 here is CASSARDSYNSPLHF. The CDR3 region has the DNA TGTGCCAGCAGCGCCCGGGACAGTTATAATTCACCCCTCCACTTT. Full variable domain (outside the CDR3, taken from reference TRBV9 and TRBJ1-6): DSGVTQTPKHLITATGQRVTLRCSPRSGDLSVYWYQQSLDQGLQFLIQYYNGEERAKGNILERFSAQQFPDLHSELNLSSLELGDSALYFCASSARDSYNSPLHFGNGTRLTVT.

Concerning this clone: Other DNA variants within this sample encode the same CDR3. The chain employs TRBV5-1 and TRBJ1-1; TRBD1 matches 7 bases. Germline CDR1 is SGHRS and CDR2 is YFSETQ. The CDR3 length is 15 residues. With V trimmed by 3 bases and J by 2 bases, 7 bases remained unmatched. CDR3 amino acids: CASSSLGTANTEAFF. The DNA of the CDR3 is TGCGCCAGCAGCTCCCTCGGGACAGCAAACACTGAAGCTTTCTTT.

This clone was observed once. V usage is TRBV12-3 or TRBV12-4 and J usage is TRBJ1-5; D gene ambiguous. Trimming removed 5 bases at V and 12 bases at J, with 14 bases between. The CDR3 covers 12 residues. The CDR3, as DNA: TGTGCCAGCAGTAACCCGGGTCTCCTCCAGCATTTT. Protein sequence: CASSNPGLLQHF.

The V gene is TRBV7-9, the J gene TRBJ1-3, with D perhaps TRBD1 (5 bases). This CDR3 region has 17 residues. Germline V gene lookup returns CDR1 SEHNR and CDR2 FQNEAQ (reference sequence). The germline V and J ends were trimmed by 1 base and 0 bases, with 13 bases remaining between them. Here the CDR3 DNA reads TGTGCCAGCAGCTTAGGGGCAGGGAAGAGCTCTGGAAACACCATATATTTT. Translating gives CASSLGAGKSSGNTIYF.

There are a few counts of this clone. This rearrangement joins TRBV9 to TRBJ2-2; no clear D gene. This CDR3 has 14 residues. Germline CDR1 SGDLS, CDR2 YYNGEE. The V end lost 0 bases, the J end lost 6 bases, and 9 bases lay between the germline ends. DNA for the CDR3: TGTGCCAGCAGCGTAGGACGAGGCTCCGGGGAGCTGTTTTTT. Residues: CASSVGRGSGELFF. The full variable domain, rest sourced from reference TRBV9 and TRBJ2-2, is DSGVTQTPKHLITATGQRVTLRCSPRSGDLSVYWYQQSLDQGLQFLIQYYNGEERAKGNILERFSAQQFPDLHSELNLSSLELGDSALYFCASSVGRGSGELFFGEGSRLTVL.

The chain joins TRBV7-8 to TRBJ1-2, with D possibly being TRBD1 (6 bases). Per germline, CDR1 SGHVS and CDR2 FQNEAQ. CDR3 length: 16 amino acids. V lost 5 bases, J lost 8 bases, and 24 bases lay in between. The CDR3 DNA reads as TGTGCCAGCAGCACTCTAGTGGGGGACACCGTCACAGGCTACACCTTC. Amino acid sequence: CASSTLVGDTVTGYTF.

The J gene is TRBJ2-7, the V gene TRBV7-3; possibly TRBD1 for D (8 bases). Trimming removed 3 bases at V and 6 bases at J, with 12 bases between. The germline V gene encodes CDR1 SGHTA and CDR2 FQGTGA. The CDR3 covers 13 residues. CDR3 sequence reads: CASSFNRGGEQYF. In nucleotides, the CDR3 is TGTGCCAGCAGCTTCAACAGGGGGGGCGAGCAGTACTTC.

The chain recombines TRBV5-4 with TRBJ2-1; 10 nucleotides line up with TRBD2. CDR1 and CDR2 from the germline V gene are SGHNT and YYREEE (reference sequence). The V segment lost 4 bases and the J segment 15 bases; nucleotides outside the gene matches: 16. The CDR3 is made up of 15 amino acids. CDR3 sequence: CASSPSRLAGEEAFF. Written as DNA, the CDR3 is TGTGCCAGCAGCCCCAGTAGGCTAGCGGGGGAGGAGGCGTTCTTC.

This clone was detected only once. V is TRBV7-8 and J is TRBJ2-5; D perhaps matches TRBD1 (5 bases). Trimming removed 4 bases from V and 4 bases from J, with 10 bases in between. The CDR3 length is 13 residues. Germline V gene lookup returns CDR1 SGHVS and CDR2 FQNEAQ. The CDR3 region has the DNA TGTGCCAGCAGCTACTCAGGGCGAGAGACCCAGTACTTC. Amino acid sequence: CASSYSGRETQYF.

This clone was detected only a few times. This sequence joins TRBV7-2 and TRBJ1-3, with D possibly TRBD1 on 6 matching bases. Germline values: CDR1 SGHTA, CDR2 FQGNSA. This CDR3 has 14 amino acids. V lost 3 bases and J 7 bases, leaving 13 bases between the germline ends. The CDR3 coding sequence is TGTGCCAGCAGCTTCGAGGGGGTGGGGAACACCATATATTTT. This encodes CASSFEGVGNTIYF.

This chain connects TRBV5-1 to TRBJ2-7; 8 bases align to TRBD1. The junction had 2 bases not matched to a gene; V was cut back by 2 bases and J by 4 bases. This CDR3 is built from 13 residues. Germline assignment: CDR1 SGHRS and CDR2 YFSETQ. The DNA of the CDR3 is TGCGCCAGCAGCTTCCAGGGGGCATACGAGCAGTACTTC. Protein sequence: CASSFQGAYEQYF. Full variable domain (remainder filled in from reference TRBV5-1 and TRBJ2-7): KAGVTQTPRYLIKTRGQQVTLSCSPISGHRSVSWYQQTPGQGLQFLFEYFSETQRNKGNFPGRFSGRQFSNSRSEMNVSTLELGDSALYLCASSFQGAYEQYFGPGTRLTVT.

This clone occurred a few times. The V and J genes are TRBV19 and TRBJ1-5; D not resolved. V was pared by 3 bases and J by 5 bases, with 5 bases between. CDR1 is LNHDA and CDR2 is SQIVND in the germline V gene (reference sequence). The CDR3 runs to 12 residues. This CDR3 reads CASSMLDQPQHF. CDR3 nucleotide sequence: TGTGCCAGTAGTATGCTAGATCAGCCCCAGCATTTT.

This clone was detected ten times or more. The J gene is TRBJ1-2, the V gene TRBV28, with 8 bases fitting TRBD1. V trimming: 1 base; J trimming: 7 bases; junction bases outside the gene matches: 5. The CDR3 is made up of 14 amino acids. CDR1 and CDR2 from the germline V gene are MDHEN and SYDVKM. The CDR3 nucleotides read TGTGCCAGCAGTTTATTCCACAGGGGGGGTGGCTACACCTTC. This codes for CASSLFHRGGGYTF.

The CDR3 here is CASSQARTYSPLHF. CDR3 nucleotides: TGTGCCAGCAGCCAAGCGCGGACTTATTCACCCCTCCACTTT. The chain carries TRBV4-2 and TRBJ1-6; D is ambiguous. Deletions cut 1 base from V and 8 bases from J, with 9 bases between. CDR3 size: 14 residues. CDR1 is LGHNA and CDR2 is YNFKEQ in the germline V gene.

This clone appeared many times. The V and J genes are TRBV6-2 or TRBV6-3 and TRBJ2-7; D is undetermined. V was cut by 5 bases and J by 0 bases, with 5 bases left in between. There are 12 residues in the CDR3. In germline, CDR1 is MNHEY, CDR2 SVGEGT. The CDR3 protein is CASSVSSYEQYF. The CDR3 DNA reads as TGTGCCAGCAGTGTCAGCTCCTACGAGCAGTACTTC.